One sample yielded the 24 T cell receptor beta chains listed below, sequenced in a study of T-cell memory formation after mild COVID-19. MiXCR, run by TCRdb on the 5' RACE reads, gives a single entry per CDR3 protein. The sample has some 190,000 distinct CDR3 sequences, roughly 17% seen once; the top ten hold approximately 2.1%. Sequencing was carried out using PBMCs or a T cell subset sorted from them (not recorded which). The receptor source for this set is an adult woman who had mild COVID-19 (a few samples of this study predate the infection). Cell type and time point are not known.

This clonotype was observed once. The chain is built from TRBV7-9 and TRBJ2-1; no clear D gene. V lost 5 bases and J lost 5, with 16 bases in between. The CDR3 spans 15 residues. CDR1 and CDR2 (germline): SEHNR, FQNEAQ (reference sequence). The DNA for the CDR3 is TGTGCCAGCAGCCCCGAGGCCATGTCCAACAATGAGCAGTTCTTC. Protein sequence: CASSPEAMSNNEQFF.

J is TRBJ2-7 and V is TRBV29-1, with unresolved D. The V and J ends lost 6 bases and 2 bases respectively, with 5 bases between them. The CDR3 loop spans 10 amino acids. The germline V gene has CDR1 SQVTM and CDR2 ANQGSEA. CDR3 nucleotide sequence: TGCAGCGTCGGTACCTACGAGCAGTACTTC. It is translated as CSVGTYEQYF.

This clonotype was seen more than once but under ten times. This sequence joins TRBV5-1 and TRBJ1-2; tentative D call: TRBD1 (5 bases). The ends were cut back, 4 bases at V and 2 bases at J, with 18 bases in the middle. Germline V gene lookup returns CDR1 SGHRS and CDR2 YFSETQ. This CDR3 comprises 16 residues. CDR3 in amino acids: CASSPLGQGGNYGYTF. CDR3 sequence (DNA): TGCGCCAGCAGCCCCTTGGGGCAGGGCGGCAACTATGGCTACACCTTC.

The rearrangement joins TRBV30 to TRBJ1-1; D remains unclear. This CDR3 is 14 amino acids long. V was pared by 0 bases and J by 8 bases, with 16 bases between. Germline V CDR1 and CDR2: GTSNPN, SVGIG (reference sequence). CDR3 in amino acids: CAWSVRALPREAFF. The CDR3 DNA sequence: TGTGCCTGGAGTGTACGGGCCCTCCCGCGGGAAGCTTTCTTT. The full variable domain, completed using reference TRBV30 and TRBJ1-1, is SQTIHQWPATLVQPVGSPLSLECTVEGTSNPNLYWYRQAAGRGLQLLFYSVGIGQISSEVPQNLSASRPQDRQFILSSKKLLLSDSGFYLCAWSVRALPREAFFGQGTRLTVV.

This clonotype was detected a few times. This chain links TRBV15 with TRBJ1-5; D remains ambiguous. V was shortened by 5 bases and J by 7 bases, with 15 bases between the two germline ends. Germline lookup yields CDR1 LNHNV and CDR2 YYDKDF (reference sequence). The CDR3 runs to 14 residues. The CDR3 protein is CATSGAATLQPQHF. The DNA for the CDR3 is TGTGCCACCAGCGGAGCGGCGACTTTACAGCCCCAGCATTTT.

This clonotype was observed a handful of times. The chain is built from TRBV14 and TRBJ2-3; 8 bases map to TRBD2. This CDR3 spans 18 amino acids. Germline V gene sequence: CDR1 SGHDN, CDR2 FVKESK. Trimming cost V 4 bases and J 2 bases; bases outside gene matches: 14. Here the CDR3 DNA reads TGTGCCAGCAGCCCCCAGGCCCGCACTAGCGGACTCACAGATACGCAGTATTTT. This translates into CASSPQARTSGLTDTQYF.

V and J are TRBV24-1 and TRBJ2-1; TRBD1 agrees at 9 bases. The trim removed 3 bases at V and 2 bases at J, leaving 4 bases unmatched. This CDR3 comprises 16 residues. Germline loops: CDR1 KGHDR, CDR2 SFDVKD. The CDR3 spells CATSDVGDRAYNEQFF. In DNA, the CDR3 is TGTGCCACCAGTGATGTTGGGGACAGGGCCTACAATGAGCAGTTCTTC.

The sample holds many counts of this clonotype. This chain connects TRBV25-1 to TRBJ1-1; D possibly corresponds to TRBD1 (6 bases). The V gene lost 3 bases and the J gene lost 6 bases, with 14 bases spanning the gap. The germline V gene has CDR1 MGHDK and CDR2 SYGVNS. This CDR3 comprises 14 residues. The CDR3 spells CASSEWRDTAEAFF. The DNA of the CDR3 is TGTGCCAGCAGTGAGTGGCGGGACACCGCTGAAGCTTTCTTT.

The sample holds a few counts of this clonotype. The chain joins TRBV4-2 to TRBJ2-7; 11 bases agree with TRBD2. Germline trimming cut 1 base from V and 3 bases from J; bases unmatched to any gene: 5. There are 16 residues in the CDR3. Germline loops: CDR1 LGHNA, CDR2 YNFKEQ. CDR3 amino acids: CASSQVATSGNYEQYF. DNA for the CDR3: TGTGCCAGCAGCCAAGTAGCGACTAGCGGGAACTACGAGCAGTACTTC.

V usage is TRBV5-1 and J usage is TRBJ2-1; TRBD2 matches 8 bases. Germline V gene data show CDR1 as SGHRS and CDR2 as YFSETQ. Unmatched junction bases numbered 7, after V lost 0 bases and J lost 8 bases. This CDR3 has 15 residues. The CDR3 DNA is TGCGCCAGCAGCTTGGCTGGAGCGGGGGTAGATGAGCAGTTCTTC. It codes for CASSLAGAGVDEQFF. The full variable domain, its missing parts supplied by reference TRBV5-1 and TRBJ2-1, is KAGVTQTPRYLIKTRGQQVTLSCSPISGHRSVSWYQQTPGQGLQFLFEYFSETQRNKGNFPGRFSGRQFSNSRSEMNVSTLELGDSALYLCASSLAGAGVDEQFFGPGTRLTVL.

The V and J genes are TRBV12-3 or TRBV12-4 and TRBJ2-7; 11 nucleotides agree with TRBD2. CDR3 size: 15 residues. J was trimmed by 3 bases and V by 3 bases; bases with no gene match: 4. In DNA, the CDR3 is TGTGCCAGCAGTTTGCCGGGACTAGCGGACTACGAGCAGTACTTC. Amino acids: CASSLPGLADYEQYF.

J is TRBJ1-1 and V is TRBV6-5, with a possible D match to TRBD1 (6 bases). The ends were cut back, 8 bases at V and 0 bases at J, with 19 bases in the middle. The CDR3 contains 16 residues. Germline V gives CDR1 MNHEY, CDR2 SVGAGI. CDR3 sequence (DNA): TGTGCCAGCGACTCGGGGGCGGACAAATTGAACACTGAAGCTTTCTTT. This sequence encodes CASDSGADKLNTEAFF.

For the CDR3, the DNA is TGTGCCAGCAGCTATCCGGGACTAGCGGGGGCCCGGTACGAGCAGTACTTC. This codes for CASSYPGLAGARYEQYF. V is TRBV11-2 and J is TRBJ2-7; the match to TRBD2 covers 14 bases. J lost 4 bases, V lost 4 bases, and 9 bases had no gene match. CDR3 length: 17 amino acids. Germline loops: CDR1 SGHAT, CDR2 FQNNGV. Combining the CDR3 with reference TRBV11-2 and TRBJ2-7 gives the whole variable domain EAGVAQSPRYKIIEKRQSVAFWCNPISGHATLYWYQQILGQGPKLLIQFQNNGVVDDSQLPKDRFSAERLKGVDSTLKIQPAKLEDSAVYLCASSYPGLAGARYEQYFGPGTRLTVT.

This clonotype was recorded a few times. The chain uses TRBV10-3 and TRBJ1-5, with a tentative D call TRBD1 (6 bases). This CDR3 is 13 amino acids long. V dropped 10 bases and J dropped 5 bases, with 15 bases sitting between them. CDR1 and CDR2 from the germline V gene are ENHRY and SYGVKD. CDR3 DNA: TGTGCCACCCGGGGGAGGGGGGATCAGCCCCAGCATTTT. Translated: CATRGRGDQPQHF.

Only a few counts were recorded for this clonotype. V usage is TRBV6-2 or TRBV6-3 and J usage is TRBJ1-5, with a weak D call TRBD1 (6 bases). The germline CDR1 and CDR2 sequences are MNHEY and SVGEGT. The CDR3 loop spans 14 amino acids. The CDR3 DNA reads TGTAGCACCGGACAGACTAATAGCAATCAGCCCCAGCATTTT. It encodes CSTGQTNSNQPQHF.

The chain recombines TRBV2 with TRBJ2-7; 10 nucleotides align to TRBD1. This CDR3 is built from 13 residues. Germline trimming cut 10 bases from V and 0 bases from J; bases unmatched to any gene: 3. The germline V gene has CDR1 SNHLY and CDR2 FYNNEI. The CDR3 reads CAMRTGGSYEQYF. The CDR3 bases are TGTGCCATGCGGACAGGGGGCTCCTACGAGCAGTACTTC.

This clonotype has just a few counts. V gene TRBV5-1 combines with J gene TRBJ2-3; TRBD2 is a possible D gene (5 bases). With 0 bases removed from V and 3 bases from J, the gap between germline ends came to 11 bases. The V gene's germline CDR1 is SGHRS and CDR2 YFSETQ. This CDR3 contains 15 residues. In nucleotides, the CDR3 is TGCGCCAGCAGCTTGGAAGGGAGACTTACAGATACGCAGTATTTT. Protein product: CASSLEGRLTDTQYF.

The chain joins TRBV9 to TRBJ2-4; TRBD2 aligns across 10 bases. Per the germline V gene, CDR1 is SGDLS and CDR2 is YYNGEE. Trimming removed 0 bases from V and 4 bases from J; junction bases left unmatched: 7. The CDR3 is made up of 17 amino acids. The CDR3 loop is CASSVGVSGRPKNIQYF. DNA of the CDR3: TGTGCCAGCAGCGTAGGTGTTAGCGGGAGGCCAAAAAACATTCAGTACTTC.

This chain joins TRBV5-1 and TRBJ2-7; D not resolved. Looked up from germline, CDR1 is SGHRS and CDR2 is YFSETQ. The CDR3 spans 15 residues. Trimming left V 0 bases short and J 2 bases short, with 12 bases between. The CDR3 is CASSLGVGSPYEQYF. CDR3 sequence (DNA): TGCGCCAGCAGCTTGGGAGTAGGCAGTCCCTACGAGCAGTACTTC. Complete variable domain (other parts from reference TRBV5-1 and TRBJ2-7): KAGVTQTPRYLIKTRGQQVTLSCSPISGHRSVSWYQQTPGQGLQFLFEYFSETQRNKGNFPGRFSGRQFSNSRSEMNVSTLELGDSALYLCASSLGVGSPYEQYFGPGTRLTVT.

This clonotype has a handful of counts. The CDR3 loop reads CASSPTSISYEQYF. The CDR3 bases are TGCGCCAGCAGCCCGACTAGCATTAGCTACGAGCAGTACTTC. The chain joins TRBV4-1 to TRBJ2-7; TRBD2 matches 7 bases. Trimming removed 4 bases from V and 3 bases from J; junction bases left unmatched: 6. The CDR3 has 14 residues. The germline V gene has CDR1 MGHRA and CDR2 YSYEKL.

This clonotype was counted at least ten times. V and J are TRBV5-1 and TRBJ2-7; a weak D match, TRBD2 (6 bases). Trimming took off 0 bases at V and 6 bases at J, with 13 bases between the two ends. Germline V CDR1 and CDR2: SGHRS, YFSETQ. The CDR3 covers 14 residues. The CDR3, as DNA: TGCGCCAGCAGCTTGGCCACAGCCGGGGGCGAGCAGTACTTC. Translating it yields CASSLATAGGEQYF.

This clonotype was detected only a few times. The chain is built from TRBV7-2 and TRBJ2-3, with 8 bases lining up with TRBD2. Germline trimming cut 1 base from V and 2 bases from J; bases unmatched to any gene: 2. Germline loops: CDR1 SGHTA, CDR2 FQGNSA. This CDR3 is built from 15 residues. CDR3 sequence: CASSLVLAVTDTQYF. CDR3 DNA sequence: TGTGCCAGCAGCTTAGTACTAGCGGTCACAGATACGCAGTATTTT.

This clonotype was counted only a few times. The chain links TRBV20-1 to TRBJ2-1; the D gene is possibly TRBD2 (5 bases). The V and J ends lost 6 bases and 1 base respectively, with 16 bases between them. CDR3 length: 15 amino acids. CDR1 and CDR2 from the germline V gene are DFQATT and SNEGSKA (reference sequence). The chain's CDR3 is CSAPPASTSYNEQFF. In DNA form, the CDR3 reads TGCAGTGCCCCCCCTGCTAGCACTTCCTACAATGAGCAGTTCTTC.

This rearrangement joins TRBV5-1 to TRBJ2-7; possible D gene TRBD1, 6 bases. From germline, CDR1 is SGHRS and CDR2 YFSETQ. CDR3 length equals 15 residues. V shed 6 bases and J shed 0 bases, with 16 bases lying between them. CDR3 bases: TGCGCCAGCACCATCCAAGTACAGGGCTCCTACGAGCAGTACTTC. It translates to CASTIQVQGSYEQYF. Looking up the rest from reference TRBV5-1 and TRBJ2-7 gives the full variable domain: KAGVTQTPRYLIKTRGQQVTLSCSPISGHRSVSWYQQTPGQGLQFLFEYFSETQRNKGNFPGRFSGRQFSNSRSEMNVSTLELGDSALYLCASTIQVQGSYEQYFGPGTRLTVT.